Shown below are 13 T cell receptor beta chains from a single sample sequenced in a study of regulatory T cells in long-lasting Graves disease. Library construction for TCR beta used iRepertoire HTBI primers and Arm-PCR of CDR3 regions. TCRdb processed the multiplex PCR reads anew with MiXCR; each CDR3 protein has one entry. The profile shows around 250,000 distinct CDR3 sequences, 20% of them singletons. As to time point: newly diagnosed GD, antithyroid drugs for less than 3 months. With RNA extracted from PBMCs as input, the TCR library was made. The sequenced sample was peripheral blood mononuclear cells (PBMCs), obtained at new diagnosis, from a patient treated with antithyroid drugs. Source of these receptors: a female donor with Graves disease.

At least ten counts were recorded for this clonotype. The genes are TRBV2 and TRBJ2-1, with D unresolved. Germline CDR1 SNHLY, CDR2 FYNNEI. The V gene lost 4 bases and the J gene lost 0 bases, with 4 bases spanning the gap. The CDR3 is 13 amino acids. The CDR3 DNA sequence: TGTGCCAGCAGTGTAACCTCCTACAATGAGCAGTTCTTC. It is translated as CASSVTSYNEQFF.

There are many counts of this clonotype. This chain uses TRBV11-2 with TRBJ2-7; perhaps TRBD1 as D (5 bases). Per germline, CDR1 SGHAT and CDR2 FQNNGV. CDR3 length equals 16 residues. The V and J ends lost 2 bases and 5 bases respectively, with 19 bases between them. The DNA of the CDR3 is TGTGCCAGCAGCTTACTACAAGGGGCGATAGGGAACGAGCAGTACTTC. Amino acid sequence: CASSLLQGAIGNEQYF.

This clonotype has at least ten counts. The chain recombines TRBV20-1 with TRBJ2-3; no clear D gene. CDR1 and CDR2 (germline): DFQATT, SNEGSKA (reference sequence). The CDR3 runs to 14 residues. The germline V and J ends were trimmed by 5 bases and 0 bases, with 12 bases remaining between them. CDR3 in amino acids: CSARPRLSTDTQYF. DNA for the CDR3: TGCAGTGCTCGCCCGAGACTGAGCACAGATACGCAGTATTTT.

This sequence joins TRBV29-1 and TRBJ2-7; no definite D call. From germline, CDR1 is SQVTM and CDR2 ANQGSEA. This CDR3 is built from 13 residues. Trimming stripped 4 bases from V and 1 base from J, with 11 bases between. The CDR3 is CSVGSRNSYEQYF. The CDR3 bases are TGCAGCGTTGGATCGCGGAATTCCTACGAGCAGTACTTC.

This clonotype has just a few counts. This sequence joins TRBV14 and TRBJ1-1; D is undetermined. The germline gives CDR1 SGHDN, CDR2 FVKESK. The CDR3 sequence is 15 residues long. V was cut by 1 base and J by 9 bases, with 18 bases left in between. CDR3 in DNA: TGTGCCAGCAGCCAAGTCTCCGGCTTGAGGGTGAAAGCTTTCTTT. This translates into CASSQVSGLRVKAFF. Full variable domain (remainder filled in from reference TRBV14 and TRBJ1-1): EAGVTQFPSHSVIEKGQTVTLRCDPISGHDNLYWYRRVMGKEIKFLLHFVKESKQDESGMPNNRFLAERTGGTYSTLKVQPAELEDSGVYFCASSQVSGLRVKAFFGQGTRLTVV.

V and J are TRBV11-2 and TRBJ1-1, with 8 bases matching TRBD1. V gave up 5 bases and J gave up 3 bases; unmatched junction bases: 8. This CDR3 has 15 residues. The germline gives CDR1 SGHAT, CDR2 FQNNGV. For the CDR3, the DNA is TGTGCCAGCAGCCGTGGGACAGGCGGGGACACTGAAGCTTTCTTT. Translated, it gives CASSRGTGGDTEAFF.

This chain links TRBV10-2 with TRBJ1-1; D is possibly TRBD1 (5 bases). Germline lookup yields CDR1 WSHSY and CDR2 SAAADI. This CDR3 comprises 13 residues. The V gene lost 6 bases and the J gene lost 4 bases, with 12 bases spanning the gap. Written as DNA, the CDR3 is TGCGCCAGCAGCGACTGGGGGGGCACTGAAGCTTTCTTT. Encoded protein: CASSDWGGTEAFF.

The chain is built from TRBV9 and TRBJ1-1; D call uncertain. V was clipped by 4 bases and J by 6 bases, with 19 bases between them. The CDR3 covers 15 residues. The germline gives CDR1 SGDLS, CDR2 YYNGEE. The chain's CDR3 is CASSPNDGRSAEAFF. The CDR3 DNA sequence: TGTGCCAGCAGCCCAAACGATGGGAGGTCGGCTGAAGCTTTCTTT.

Ten or more counts support this clonotype. The chain recombines TRBV7-9 with TRBJ1-6; D not certain. Germline CDR1 SEHNR, CDR2 FQNEAQ (reference sequence). The CDR3 extends over 15 amino acids. The germline V and J ends were trimmed by 3 bases and 10 bases, with 16 bases remaining between them. The CDR3 region has the DNA TGTGCCAGCAGCTTCCTAGGAGCGATTGGATCACCCCTCCACTTT. It encodes CASSFLGAIGSPLHF.

This clonotype was picked up many times. The CDR3 region has the DNA TGCGCCAGCAGCTTGGGGGTTGTGGCGGGGAACACAGATACGCAGTATTTT. This codes for CASSLGVVAGNTDTQYF. The J gene is TRBJ2-3, the V gene TRBV5-1, with D possibly TRBD2 on 6 matching bases. V was shortened by 0 bases and J by 2 bases, with 16 bases between the two germline ends. Germline CDR1 reads SGHRS; CDR2 reads YFSETQ. This CDR3 is built from 17 residues.

This clonotype was picked up many times. This chain uses TRBV6-1 with TRBJ2-1; a possible D gene is TRBD2 (6 bases). Trimming cost V 3 bases and J 6 bases, with 12 bases left between them. This CDR3 is 14 amino acids long. CDR1 is MNHNS, CDR2 SASEGT, per germline. CDR3 in amino acids: CASSDRESSNEQFF. The CDR3 DNA reads TGTGCCAGCAGTGACCGGGAGTCCAGCAATGAGCAGTTCTTC.

Concerning this clonotype: Just one base apart from a much larger clone, this may be a read error. The chain carries TRBV20-1 and TRBJ1-1, with 9 nucleotides matching TRBD1. The length of the CDR3 is 14 residues. Germline-derived CDR1 and CDR2 are DFQATT and SNEGSKA (reference sequence). CDR3 sequence: CGAKKTGGNTEAFF. The CDR3 DNA reads TGCGGTGCCAAAAAGACAGGGGGAAACACTGAAGCTTTCTTT.

This clonotype was picked up a small number of times. This rearrangement joins TRBV7-9 to TRBJ2-3; 14 nucleotides match TRBD2. Germline lookup yields CDR1 SEHNR and CDR2 FQNEAQ (reference sequence). V dropped 3 bases and J dropped 2; count of bases not matched to a gene: 10. The CDR3 totals 19 residues. The CDR3 protein is CASSFRYKTSGGATDTQYF. The CDR3 coding sequence is TGTGCCAGCAGCTTCCGTTATAAGACTAGCGGGGGGGCCACAGATACGCAGTATTTT.